This TCR beta chain was obtained from a study of blood T cell repertoires in COVID-19. Study-wide context: Sites across the United States, Italy and Spain contributed samples from acute and convalescent COVID-19. Sample material is recorded as cDNA or gDNA derived from T cells, B-cell-depleted T cells, or PBMCs.

Per the original methods: Reference gene primer amplification gave estimated nucleated cell counts. Data came from immunoSEQ multiplex PCR; TCRdb stores just in-frame clones and leaves some out. V and J calls and clone size are copied from that table; D and trimming were computed from the DNA. Among 20,000 or so clones, 75% to 90% were seen once, and the ten largest hold roughly 12%. This clonotype was obtained from a woman older than 75 with active or convalescent COVID-19. Sequencing input: peripheral blood.

Written as DNA, the CDR3 is TGTGCCAGCAGCTCCTCCCCAGGGGGCATAAACACTGAAGCTTTCTTT. Its translation: CASSSSPGGINTEAFF. The chain carries TRBV5-4 and TRBJ1-1; TRBD1 aligns across 8 bases. The V segment lost 3 bases and the J segment 2 bases; nucleotides outside the gene matches: 9. The CDR3 length is 16 residues. The germline CDR1 and CDR2 sequences are SGHNT and YYREEE (reference sequence).